This T cell receptor beta chain comes out of a study of cytomegalovirus exposure and HLA in healthy donors. Study-wide results and limits: Several top significant clusters appeared, in a later analysis, to be linked to common viral pathogens.

As regards this clone: Antigen unknown.

The PCR had 60 Vbeta and 13 Jbeta primers. Assay used: immunoSEQ multiplex PCR; TCRdb lists only in-frame clones, some missing. The table records 160,000 or so clones, around 86% of them present only once. Germline V CDR1 and CDR2: SGHKS, YYEKEE (reference sequence). Trimming shortened V by 0 bases and J by 0 bases, and 10 bases separated the two germline ends. The CDR3 sequence is 17 residues long. The source material was PBMCs. This clonotype originated in a middle-aged man in good health and CMV-seropositive. The rearrangement uses TRBV5-5 and TRBJ2-6, with D unclear. The CDR3 DNA sequence: TGTGCCAGCAGCTTGGGGCAGATTTACTCTGGGGCCAACGTCCTGACTTTC. Protein sequence: CASSLGQIYSGANVLTF.